The 17 T cell receptor beta chains below all came from one sample that was sequenced in a study of T cell responses to AZD1222 COVID-19 vaccine. Sequencing was performed with immunoSEQ multiplex PCR; in TCRdb, only in-frame clones are kept and a portion is missing. The data show some 130,000 clones, 90% seen once. This specimen was peripheral blood, taken on day 0 of AZD1222 vaccination. The receptors come from an adult in good health.

This chain links TRBV5-1 with TRBJ2-4, with D possibly called TRBD1 or TRBD2 (6 bases each). Trimming cost V 4 bases and J 3 bases, with 14 bases left between them. Germline V gene data show CDR1 as SGHRS and CDR2 as YFSETQ. This CDR3 region has 15 residues. This chain's CDR3 is CASSPRGQDKNIQYF. The CDR3 DNA reads TGCGCCAGCAGCCCACGGGGGCAGGACAAAAACATTCAGTACTTC.

V is TRBV27 and J is TRBJ2-3; 11 positions agree with TRBD2. The CDR3 length is 16 residues. CDR1 MNHEY and CDR2 SMNVEV come from the germline V gene (reference sequence). Losses at the gene ends were 3 bases for V and 8 bases for J; bases not matched to a gene: 10. This chain's CDR3 is CASSLSLAGEGGTQYF. In DNA, the CDR3 is TGTGCCAGCAGTTTGTCACTAGCGGGGGAGGGGGGTACGCAGTATTTT.

The rearrangement links TRBV5-4 to TRBJ2-5; D is perhaps TRBD1 or TRBD2 (5 bases each). The CDR3 has 14 residues. Germline values: CDR1 SGHNT, CDR2 YYREEE (reference sequence). Trimming removed 3 bases at V and 8 bases at J, with 17 bases between. The CDR3 here is CASSSGTGAGTQYF. The CDR3 nucleotides read TGTGCCAGCAGCTCTGGGACGGGTGCTGGAACCCAGTACTTC. Filled out from reference TRBV5-4 and TRBJ2-5, the complete variable domain reads ETGVTQSPTHLIKTRGQQVTLRCSSQSGHNTVSWYQQALGQGPQFIFQYYREEENGRGNFPPRFSGLQFPNYSSELNVNALELDDSALYLCASSSGTGAGTQYFGPGTRLLVL.

The gene calls are TRBV18 and TRBJ2-5; 7 nucleotides agree with TRBD1. The CDR3 consists of 13 residues. Germline V CDR1 and CDR2: KGHSH, LQKENI. J was trimmed by 5 bases and V by 2 bases; bases with no gene match: 2. The chain's CDR3 is CASSPFRGETQYF. CDR3 in DNA: TGTGCCAGCTCACCATTCAGGGGGGAGACCCAGTACTTC.

V usage is TRBV27 and J usage is TRBJ2-3; D gene unclear. The CDR3 loop spans 14 amino acids. Deletions cut 3 bases from V and 2 bases from J, with 9 bases between. CDR1 and CDR2 (germline): MNHEY, SMNVEV (reference sequence). The CDR3 DNA reads TGTGCCAGCAGTTTGGGTTCCCCCACAGATACGCAGTATTTT. Translating gives CASSLGSPTDTQYF.

The chain carries TRBV6-5 and TRBJ1-5, with D maybe TRBD1 (5 bases). V was cut by 10 bases and J by 1 base, with 14 bases left in between. CDR3 length: 14 residues. CDR1 and CDR2 from the germline V gene are MNHEY and SVGAGI. The DNA for the CDR3 is TGTGCCACGAGCGCGGGGCAAAGCAATCAGCCCCAGCATTTT. Protein sequence: CATSAGQSNQPQHF.

The V gene is TRBV7-2, the J gene TRBJ1-1; D remains ambiguous. Between the trimmed V and J ends, which lost 5 bases and 4 bases, there was a span of 14 bases. CDR1 SGHTA and CDR2 FQGNSA come from the germline V gene. The CDR3 is 14 amino acids. The CDR3, as DNA: TGTGCCAGCAGCAGCAATGGTAGGGCCACTGAAGCTTTCTTT. The encoded protein is CASSSNGRATEAFF.

The CDR3 DNA follows: TGTGCCAGCAGCTTGCGGGACAGGGGGAATTTGCAGCCCCAGCATTTT. Translating it yields CASSLRDRGNLQPQHF. V and J are TRBV5-5 and TRBJ1-5; 11 nucleotides align to TRBD1. Per germline, CDR1 SGHKS and CDR2 YYEKEE (reference sequence). V lost 1 base to trimming and J lost 7 bases; unmatched junction nucleotides: 7. The CDR3 has 16 residues.

The V gene is TRBV19, the J gene TRBJ2-7; D may match TRBD1 or TRBD2 (6 bases each). CDR1 is LNHDA, CDR2 SQIVND, per germline (reference sequence). The ends were cut back, 10 bases at V and 6 bases at J, with 13 bases in the middle. There are 11 residues in the CDR3. CDR3 sequence: CATGGGGEQYF. In DNA form, the CDR3 reads TGTGCCACTGGAGGGGGTGGCGAGCAGTACTTC.

The V gene is TRBV30, the J gene TRBJ1-6, with D tentatively TRBD1 (6 bases). This CDR3 region has 12 residues. V lost 8 bases and J 15 bases, leaving 20 bases between the germline ends. The germline V gene has CDR1 GTSNPN and CDR2 SVGIG (reference sequence). CDR3 bases: TGTGCCGGGGGGGTCCAGGGGTCCAGCCTCCACTTT. Protein product: CAGGVQGSSLHF.

The chain uses TRBV5-4 and TRBJ2-1, with D possibly TRBD1 on 6 matching bases. Germline CDR1 reads SGHNT; CDR2 reads YYREEE (reference sequence). The germline V and J ends were trimmed by 4 bases and 8 bases, with 16 bases remaining between them. The CDR3 runs 14 residues. CDR3 amino acids: CASSPSLQGHEQFF. CDR3 coding DNA: TGTGCCAGCAGCCCAAGCCTACAGGGCCATGAGCAGTTCTTC.

The chain has TRBV21-1 and TRBJ2-7. TRBV21-1 is a listed pseudogene. The CDR3 loop spans 15 amino acids. The CDR3 sequence is CASSKWARRRYEQYF. The CDR3 nucleotides are TGTGCCAGCAGCAAATGGGCACGGAGAAGGTACGAGCAGTACTTC.

The V call is TRBV30, the J call TRBJ1-2, with D possibly being TRBD1 (6 bases). With 5 bases removed from V and 6 bases from J, the gap between germline ends came to 16 bases. The germline V gene encodes CDR1 GTSNPN and CDR2 SVGIG (reference sequence). The CDR3 spans 13 residues. The CDR3 sequence is CAWVGGTSNGYTF. Written as DNA, the CDR3 is TGTGCCTGGGTAGGGGGGACGAGTAATGGCTACACCTTC.

This clone was detected only a few times. The gene calls are TRBV4-2 and TRBJ2-5, with 10 bases that match TRBD1. Germline CDR1 LGHNA, CDR2 YNFKEQ. The CDR3 contains 15 residues. Losses at the gene ends were 0 bases for V and 5 bases for J; bases not matched to a gene: 3. CDR3 sequence: CASSQEDRGVETQYF. In DNA form, the CDR3 reads TGTGCCAGCAGCCAAGAGGACAGGGGGGTGGAGACCCAGTACTTC.

V is TRBV3-1 (or the pseudogene TRBV3-2) and J is TRBJ2-5, with D perhaps matching TRBD1 or TRBD2 (6 bases each). The CDR3 loop spans 14 amino acids. Deletions cut 4 bases from V and 2 bases from J, with 11 bases between. CDR1 and CDR2 (germline): LGHDT, YNNKEL (reference sequence). CDR3 in amino acids: CASSPRDTQETQYF. The DNA of the CDR3 is TGTGCCAGCAGCCCGCGGGACACTCAAGAGACCCAGTACTTC.

The chain has TRBV23-1 and TRBJ1-6; 7 bases agree with TRBD1. TRBV23-1 is an open reading frame whose function is uncertain. This CDR3 has 15 residues. With 0 bases clipped from V and 7 bases from J, the junction kept 3 bases outside the gene matches. The CDR3 reads CASSQSRQGNSPLHF. CDR3 nucleotides: TGCGCCAGCAGTCAATCGCGACAGGGCAATTCACCCCTCCACTTT.

The chain employs TRBV19 and TRBJ1-2; 10 positions agree with TRBD1. Per the germline V gene, CDR1 is LNHDA and CDR2 is SQIVND (reference sequence). V was pared by 4 bases and J by 7 bases, with 9 bases of the junction left unmatched. The CDR3 sequence is 15 residues long. In DNA, the CDR3 is TGTGCCAGTAGTACTTCGACAGGGGGCGCGAGTGGCTACACCTTC. It yields the protein CASSTSTGGASGYTF.